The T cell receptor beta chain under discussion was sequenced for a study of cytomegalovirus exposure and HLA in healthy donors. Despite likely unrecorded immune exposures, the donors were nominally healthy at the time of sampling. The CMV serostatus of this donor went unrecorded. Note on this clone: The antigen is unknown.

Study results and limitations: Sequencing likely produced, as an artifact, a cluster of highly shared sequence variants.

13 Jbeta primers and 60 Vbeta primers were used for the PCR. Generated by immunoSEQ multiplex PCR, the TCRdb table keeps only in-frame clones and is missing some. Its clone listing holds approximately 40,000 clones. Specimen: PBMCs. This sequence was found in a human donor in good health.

The DNA of the CDR3 is TGCGCCAGCAAACTAAGTCAGTTCGCGAACACCGGGGAGCTGTTTTTT. This translates into CASKLSQFANTGELFF. The chain links TRBV5-1 to TRBJ2-2, with D unclear. Germline V gene lookup returns CDR1 SGHRS and CDR2 YFSETQ. The CDR3 spans 16 residues. With 6 bases removed from V and 0 bases from J, the gap between germline ends came to 15 bases. Complete variable domain (other parts from reference TRBV5-1 and TRBJ2-2): KAGVTQTPRYLIKTRGQQVTLSCSPISGHRSVSWYQQTPGQGLQFLFEYFSETQRNKGNFPGRFSGRQFSNSRSEMNVSTLELGDSALYLCASKLSQFANTGELFFGEGSRLTVL.